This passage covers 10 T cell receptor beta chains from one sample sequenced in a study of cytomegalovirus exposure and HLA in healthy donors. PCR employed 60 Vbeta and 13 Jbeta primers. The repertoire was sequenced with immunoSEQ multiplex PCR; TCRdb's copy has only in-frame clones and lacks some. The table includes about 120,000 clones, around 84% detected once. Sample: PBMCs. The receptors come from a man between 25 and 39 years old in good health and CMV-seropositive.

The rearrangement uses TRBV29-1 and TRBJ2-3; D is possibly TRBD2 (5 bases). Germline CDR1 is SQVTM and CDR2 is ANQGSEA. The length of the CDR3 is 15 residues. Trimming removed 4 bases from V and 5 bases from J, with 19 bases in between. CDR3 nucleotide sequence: TGCAGCGTTGGGGGATTAAGAGGGTGGGGAGATACGCAGTATTTT. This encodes CSVGGLRGWGDTQYF.

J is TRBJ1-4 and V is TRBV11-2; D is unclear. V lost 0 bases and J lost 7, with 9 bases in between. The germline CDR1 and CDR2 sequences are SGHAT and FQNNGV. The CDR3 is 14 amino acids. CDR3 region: CASSLEPVGEKLFF. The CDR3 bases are TGTGCCAGCAGCTTAGAGCCGGTTGGTGAAAAACTGTTTTTT.

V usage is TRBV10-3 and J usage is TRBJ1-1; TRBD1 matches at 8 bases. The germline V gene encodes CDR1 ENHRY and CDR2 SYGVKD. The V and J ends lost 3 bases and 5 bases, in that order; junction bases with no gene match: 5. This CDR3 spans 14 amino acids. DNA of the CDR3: TGTGCCATCAGTGATCAGGGGGCGCTTACTGAAGCTTTCTTT. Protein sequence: CAISDQGALTEAFF.

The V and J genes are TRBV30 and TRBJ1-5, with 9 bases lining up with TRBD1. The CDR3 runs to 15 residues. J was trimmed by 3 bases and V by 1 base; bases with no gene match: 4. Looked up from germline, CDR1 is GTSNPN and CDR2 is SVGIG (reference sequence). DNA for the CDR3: TGTGCCTGGAGTGAGGGGACAGGGTACAATCAGCCCCAGCATTTT. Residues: CAWSEGTGYNQPQHF. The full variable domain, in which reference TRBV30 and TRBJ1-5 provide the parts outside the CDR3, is SQTIHQWPATLVQPVGSPLSLECTVEGTSNPNLYWYRQAAGRGLQLLFYSVGIGQISSEVPQNLSASRPQDRQFILSSKKLLLSDSGFYLCAWSEGTGYNQPQHFGDGTRLSIL.

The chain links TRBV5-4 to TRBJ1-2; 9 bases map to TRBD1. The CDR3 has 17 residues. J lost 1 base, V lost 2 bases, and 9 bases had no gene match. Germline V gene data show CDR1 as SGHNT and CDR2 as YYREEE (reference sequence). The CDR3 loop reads CASSFLTGGAGNYGYTF. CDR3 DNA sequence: TGTGCCAGCAGCTTTTTAACAGGGGGCGCGGGTAACTATGGCTACACCTTC.

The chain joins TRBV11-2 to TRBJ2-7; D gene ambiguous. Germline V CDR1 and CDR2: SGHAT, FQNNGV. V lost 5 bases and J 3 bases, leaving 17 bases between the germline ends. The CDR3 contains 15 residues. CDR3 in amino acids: CASSPDPALYYEQYV. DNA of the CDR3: TGTGCCAGCAGCCCCGACCCAGCACTATACTACGAGCAGTACGTC.

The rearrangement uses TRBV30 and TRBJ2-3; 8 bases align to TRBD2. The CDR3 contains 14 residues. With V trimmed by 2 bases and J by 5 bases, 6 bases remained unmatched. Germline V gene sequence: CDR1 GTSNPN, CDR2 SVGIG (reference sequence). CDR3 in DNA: TGTGCCTGGAGTCGGGGGGGGGCGATAGATACGCAGTATTTT. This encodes CAWSRGGAIDTQYF.

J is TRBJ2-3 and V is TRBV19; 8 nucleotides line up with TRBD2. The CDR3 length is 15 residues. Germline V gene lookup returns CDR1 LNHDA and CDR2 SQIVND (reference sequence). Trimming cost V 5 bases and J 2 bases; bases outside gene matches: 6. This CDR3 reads CASSAQRGITDTQYF. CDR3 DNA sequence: TGTGCCAGTAGTGCCCAGCGGGGGATCACAGATACGCAGTATTTT.

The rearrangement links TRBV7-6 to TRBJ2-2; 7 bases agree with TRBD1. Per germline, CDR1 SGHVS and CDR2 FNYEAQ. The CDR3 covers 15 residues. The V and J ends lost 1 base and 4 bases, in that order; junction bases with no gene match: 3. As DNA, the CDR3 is TGTGCCAGCAGCTTAGAAGGGGGCTTCACCGGGGAGCTGTTTTTT. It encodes CASSLEGGFTGELFF.

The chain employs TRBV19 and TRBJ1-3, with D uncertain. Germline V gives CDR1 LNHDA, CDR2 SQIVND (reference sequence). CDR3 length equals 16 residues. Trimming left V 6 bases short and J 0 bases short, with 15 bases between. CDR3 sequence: CASSLLTSSSGNTIYF. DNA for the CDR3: TGTGCCAGTAGCCTCCTAACCTCAAGCTCTGGAAACACCATATATTTT.